This T cell receptor (beta chain) originates from a study of T-cell memory formation after mild COVID-19. Study background: TCR clusters mostly belonged to single donors.

Study results and limitations: Clones shrinking from day 15 to 85 showed even CD4/CD8 mixes; later expanders tilted CD4+.

5'RACE with constant-segment primers built TCRalpha and TCRbeta cDNA libraries with UMIs. MiXCR, run by TCRdb on the 5' RACE reads, gives a single entry per CDR3 protein. The table lists 350,000 or so distinct CDR3 sequences, around a fifth of them singletons. The germline CDR1 and CDR2 sequences are LNHDA and SQIVND (reference sequence). This CDR3 comprises 13 residues. Trimming shortened V by 5 bases and J by 6 bases, and 14 bases separated the two germline ends. This clonotype was seen a few times. Antigen: not known. The source material was PBMCs or a T cell subset sorted from them (not recorded which). The receptor's source is an adult woman who had mild COVID-19 (a few samples of this study predate the infection). Cell type and time point are not known. The rearrangement links TRBV19 to TRBJ2-7; perhaps TRBD1 as D (5 bases). The DNA for the CDR3 is TGTGCCAGTAGTGTCAGGGTTAATCTCGAGCAGTACTTC. Its protein product is CASSVRVNLEQYF.